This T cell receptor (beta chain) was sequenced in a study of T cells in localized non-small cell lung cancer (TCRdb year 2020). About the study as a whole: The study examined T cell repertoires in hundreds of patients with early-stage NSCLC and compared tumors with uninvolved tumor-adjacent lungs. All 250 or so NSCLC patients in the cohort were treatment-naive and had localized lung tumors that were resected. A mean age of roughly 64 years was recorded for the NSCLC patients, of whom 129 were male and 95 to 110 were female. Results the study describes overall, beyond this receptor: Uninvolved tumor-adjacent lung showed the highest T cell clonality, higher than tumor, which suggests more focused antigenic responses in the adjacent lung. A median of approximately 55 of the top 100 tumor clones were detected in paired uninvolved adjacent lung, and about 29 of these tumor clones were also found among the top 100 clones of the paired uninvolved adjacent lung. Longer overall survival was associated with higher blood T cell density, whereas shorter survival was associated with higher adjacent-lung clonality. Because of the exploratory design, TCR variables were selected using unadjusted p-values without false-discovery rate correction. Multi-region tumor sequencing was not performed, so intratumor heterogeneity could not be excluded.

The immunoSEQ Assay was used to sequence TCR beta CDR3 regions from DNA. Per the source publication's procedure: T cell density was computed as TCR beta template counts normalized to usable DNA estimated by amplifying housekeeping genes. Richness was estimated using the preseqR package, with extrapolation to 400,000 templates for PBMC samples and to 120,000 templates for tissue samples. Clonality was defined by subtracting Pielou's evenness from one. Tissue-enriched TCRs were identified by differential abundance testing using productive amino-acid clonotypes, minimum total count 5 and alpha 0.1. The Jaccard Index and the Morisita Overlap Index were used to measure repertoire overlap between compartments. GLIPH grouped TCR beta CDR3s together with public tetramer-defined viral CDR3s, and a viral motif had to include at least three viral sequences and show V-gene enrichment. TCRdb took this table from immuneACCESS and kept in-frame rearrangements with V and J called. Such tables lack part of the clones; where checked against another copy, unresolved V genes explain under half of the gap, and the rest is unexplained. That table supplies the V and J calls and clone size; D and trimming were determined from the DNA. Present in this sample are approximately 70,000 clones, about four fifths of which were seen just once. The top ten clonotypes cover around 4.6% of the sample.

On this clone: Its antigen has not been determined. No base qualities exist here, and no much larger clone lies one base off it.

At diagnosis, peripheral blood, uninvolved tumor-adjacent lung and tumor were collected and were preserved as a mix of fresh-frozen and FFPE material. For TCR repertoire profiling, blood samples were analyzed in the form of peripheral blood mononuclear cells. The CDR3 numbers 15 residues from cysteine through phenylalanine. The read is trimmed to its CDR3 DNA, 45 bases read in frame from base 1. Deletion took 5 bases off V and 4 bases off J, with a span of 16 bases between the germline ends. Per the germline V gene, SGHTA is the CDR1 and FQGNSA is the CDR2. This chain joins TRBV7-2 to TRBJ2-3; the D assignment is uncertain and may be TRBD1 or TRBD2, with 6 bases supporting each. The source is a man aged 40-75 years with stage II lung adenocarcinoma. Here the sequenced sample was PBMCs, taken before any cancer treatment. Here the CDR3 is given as CASSPYEGGPDTQYF. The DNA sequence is TGTGCCAGCAGCCCCTATGAGGGGGGCCCAGATACGCAGTATTTT.